The 10 T cell receptor beta chains listed next were all sequenced from one sample in a study of T cell responses to AZD1222 COVID-19 vaccine. Assay: immunoSEQ multiplex PCR; the TCRdb copy retains only in-frame clones and omits some. The sample shows about 99,000 clones, roughly nine tenths of them seen only once. Sequencing used peripheral blood, obtained on day 0 of AZD1222 vaccination. Receptors were obtained from an adult in good health.

The chain is built from TRBV19 and TRBJ1-1; D is unresolved. The CDR3 loop spans 13 amino acids. V lost 3 bases to trimming and J lost 4 bases, with 9 bases between them. Germline-derived CDR1 and CDR2 are LNHDA and SQIVND (reference sequence). The CDR3 bases are TGTGCCAGTAGTATTGTTGGAGGCACTGAAGCTTTCTTT. Amino acid sequence: CASSIVGGTEAFF.

The chain uses TRBV3-1 (or the pseudogene TRBV3-2) and TRBJ1-1; 10 bases align to TRBD1. The V gene's germline CDR1 is LGHDT and CDR2 YNNKEL (reference sequence). The junction had 8 bases not matched to a gene; V was cut back by 4 bases and J by 0 bases. The CDR3 loop spans 17 amino acids. In DNA, the CDR3 is TGTGCCAGCAGCCGCCCACGACAGGGGGCAGTGAACACTGAAGCTTTCTTT. This codes for CASSRPRQGAVNTEAFF.

Regarding this clone: The junction does not match germline at one end; this may be a read error. The chain links TRBV5-1 to TRBJ1-3; D is ambiguous. Germline CDR1 SGHRS, CDR2 YFSETQ. The CDR3 contains 15 residues. CDR3 coding DNA: TGCGCCAGCAGGTTGGACGGTAACTCTGGAAACACCATATATTTT. The encoded protein is CASRLDGNSGNTIYF.

This clone has a single count. V gene TRBV19 combines with J gene TRBJ1-6; possible D gene TRBD1, 5 bases. CDR1 is LNHDA, CDR2 SQIVND, per germline (reference sequence). The germline V and J ends were trimmed by 2 bases and 3 bases, with 8 bases remaining between them. This CDR3 has 15 residues. CDR3 amino acids: CASSISQDYNSPLHF. The CDR3, as DNA: TGTGCCAGTAGTATATCACAGGACTATAATTCACCCCTCCACTTT.

The CDR3 is CASSLSVIGDTEAFF. CDR3 nucleotides: TGTGCCAGCAGTTTATCCGTAATAGGTGACACTGAAGCTTTCTTT. This chain links TRBV27 with TRBJ1-1; D is uncertain. There are 15 residues in the CDR3. The V gene lost 0 bases and the J gene lost 3 bases, with 11 bases spanning the gap. Germline assignment: CDR1 MNHEY and CDR2 SMNVEV (reference sequence).

This rearrangement joins TRBV29-1 to TRBJ1-1, with D possibly being TRBD1 (6 bases). Germline CDR1 and CDR2: SQVTM and ANQGSEA. The V end was cut by 2 bases, the J end by 0 bases, with 10 bases between. The length of the CDR3 is 14 residues. CDR3 in DNA: TGCAGCGTTGAATTTGACAGGTTGAACACTGAAGCTTTCTTT. Amino acids: CSVEFDRLNTEAFF. Full variable domain (rest looked up from reference TRBV29-1 and TRBJ1-1): SAVISQKPSRDICQRGTSLTIQCQVDSQVTMMFWYRQQPGQSLTLIATANQGSEATYESGFVIDKFPISRPNLTFSTLTVSNMSPEDSSIYLCSVEFDRLNTEAFFGQGTRLTVV.

The J gene is TRBJ1-1, the V gene TRBV12-3 or TRBV12-4, with D tentatively TRBD1 (5 bases). The CDR3 extends over 11 amino acids. Trimming stripped 2 bases from V and 7 bases from J, with 5 bases between. In DNA form, the CDR3 reads TGTGCCAGCAGTTTAAGGGGTGAAGCTTTCTTT. Protein product: CASSLRGEAFF.

This rearrangement joins TRBV25-1 to TRBJ2-4, with D tentatively TRBD1 (6 bases). The CDR3 runs to 13 residues. CDR1 is MGHDK, CDR2 SYGVNS, per germline. The V end lost 4 bases, the J end lost 9 bases, and 13 bases lay between the germline ends. The DNA for the CDR3 is TGTGCCAGCAGTGGATCAGGGGTAGGCATTCAGTACTTC. Translating it yields CASSGSGVGIQYF.

The V and J genes are TRBV6-2 or TRBV6-3 and TRBJ1-5, with D unresolved. The CDR3 consists of 16 residues. Trimming took off 5 bases at V and 2 bases at J, with 16 bases between the two ends. The V gene's germline CDR1 is MNHEY and CDR2 SVGEGT. The CDR3 sequence is CASSRRALQGNQPQHF. The CDR3, as DNA: TGTGCCAGCAGTCGCCGGGCACTTCAAGGCAATCAGCCCCAGCATTTT.

The V gene is TRBV11-2, the J gene TRBJ1-3; the D is unclear. This CDR3 has 13 amino acids. Per the germline V gene, CDR1 is SGHAT and CDR2 is FQNNGV. Trimming removed 1 base at V and 6 bases at J, with 7 bases between. The CDR3 coding sequence is TGTGCCAGCAGCTTAGCGCAGAAAAACACCATATATTTT. Translating it yields CASSLAQKNTIYF.